This T cell receptor beta chain appears in the sequencing data of a study of beta chain features in type 1 diabetes. General study points: More deletions and fewer insertions at VDJ junctions were seen in type 1 diabetes patients. Using cDNA template may skew counts toward highly expressing activated cells. Shorter TCRB CDR3s, moderately but significantly so, were found in Type 1 diabetes patients in all four CD4+ subsets.

Germline V gives CDR1 GTSNPN, CDR2 SVGIG (reference sequence). The CDR3 consists of 14 residues. V was pared by 1 base and J by 1 base, with 9 bases between. A sort by CD45RO/CCR7/CD25/CD127/CD95/CD27 yielded CD4+ naive, central memory, regulatory and stem cell-like memory cells. This clone turned up a few times. Its cognate antigen is unknown. Every isolated RNA sample was fully reverse transcribed, so sequencing captured expressed TCRB transcripts. The repertoire was sequenced with immunoSEQ multiplex PCR; TCRdb's copy has only in-frame clones and lacks some. The table records more than 95,000 clones, approximately 15% of them present only once.

The sequenced material came from central memory CD4+ T cells from blood. This receptor was identified in a man in his late teens or twenties with type 1 diabetes. The gene calls are TRBV30 and TRBJ2-3, with D maybe TRBD1 (6 bases). The CDR3, as DNA: TGTGCCTGGAGTGGCAGGGGAGGCACAGATACGCAGTATTTT. This translates into CAWSGRGGTDTQYF.